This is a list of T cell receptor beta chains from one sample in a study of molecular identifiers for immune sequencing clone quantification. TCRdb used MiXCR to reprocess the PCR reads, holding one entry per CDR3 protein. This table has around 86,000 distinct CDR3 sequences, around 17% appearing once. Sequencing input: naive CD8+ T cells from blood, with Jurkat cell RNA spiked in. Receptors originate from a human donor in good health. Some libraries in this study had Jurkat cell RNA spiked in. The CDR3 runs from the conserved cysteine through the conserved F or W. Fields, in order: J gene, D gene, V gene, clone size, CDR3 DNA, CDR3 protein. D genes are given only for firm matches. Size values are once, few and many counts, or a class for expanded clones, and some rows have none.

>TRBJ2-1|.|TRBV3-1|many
TGTGCCAGCAGCCAAGTGTGGAATGAGCAGTTCTTC
CASSQVWNEQFF
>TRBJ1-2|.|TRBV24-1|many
TGTGCCACCAGTGATTCCAAGGACAGCTATGGCTACACCTTC
CATSDSKDSYGYTF
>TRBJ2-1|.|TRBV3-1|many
TGTGCCAGCAGCCAAGGGTCCAGCGGCTCTTTGCGTGAGCAGTTCTTC
CASSQGSSGSLREQFF
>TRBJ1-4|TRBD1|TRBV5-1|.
TGCGCCAGCAGCTGGGGACAGGGGCTCGAGGAAAGACTGTTTTTT
CASSWGQGLEERLFF
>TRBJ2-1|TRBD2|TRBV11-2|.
TGTGCCAGCAGCAGAAGCGGGGGAAGTACCTACAATGAGCAGTTCTTC
CASSRSGGSTYNEQFF
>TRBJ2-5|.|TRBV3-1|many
TGTGCCAGCAGCGATGGGACGGCAGAGACCCAGTACTTC
CASSDGTAETQYF
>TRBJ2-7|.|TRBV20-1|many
TGCAGTGCTATCGGACCAACGAGATACAACGAGCAGTACTTC
CSAIGPTRYNEQYF
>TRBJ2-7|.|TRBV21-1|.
TGTGCCAGCACTTCGACTAGCTGCTACGAGCAGTACTTC
CASTSTSCYEQYF
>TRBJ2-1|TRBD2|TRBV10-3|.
TGTGCCATCAGTGACCCACTAGCGGGAGTTCGAGGTAATGAGCAGTTCTTC
CAISDPLAGVRGNEQFF
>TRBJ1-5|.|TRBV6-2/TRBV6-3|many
TGTGCCAGCACCGACCGGGGTAGCAATCAGCCCCAGCATTTT
CASTDRGSNQPQHF
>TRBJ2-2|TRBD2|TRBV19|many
TGTGCCAGTATAGCGACTAGCGGGAGTTTGGGCGGGGAGCTGTTTTTT
CASIATSGSLGGELFF
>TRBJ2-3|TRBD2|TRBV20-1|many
TGCAGTGCTACGCCGCCGGGACTAGCGGGAGTGGGGCCAGATACGCAGTATTTT
CSATPPGLAGVGPDTQYF
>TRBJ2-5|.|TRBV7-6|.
TGTGCCAGCAGCTTTTTAGAAGAGACCCAGTACTTC
CASSFLEETQYF
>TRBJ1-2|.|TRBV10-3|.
TGTGCCATCAGTGAGGCCAGGGGAAGTTTCTATGGCTACACCTTC
CAISEARGSFYGYTF
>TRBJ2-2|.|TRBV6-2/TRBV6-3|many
TGTGCCAGCAGTTTAACTCTGGGATACACCGGGGAGCTGTTTTTT
CASSLTLGYTGELFF
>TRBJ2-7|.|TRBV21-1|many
TGTGCCAGCAGCAAAGCTCCAGTCTACGAGCAGTACTTC
CASSKAPVYEQYF
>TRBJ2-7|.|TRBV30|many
TGTGCCTGGAGTGTCTTGGGGACCGAGCAGTACTTC
CAWSVLGTEQYF
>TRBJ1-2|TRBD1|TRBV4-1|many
TGCGCCAGCAGCCCGGGACAGGGGTTGAAGGGCTACACCTTC
CASSPGQGLKGYTF
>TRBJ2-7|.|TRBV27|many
TGTGCCAGCAGTTTTGAGGGGCCTTACGAGCAGTACTTC
CASSFEGPYEQYF
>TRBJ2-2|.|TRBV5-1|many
TGCGCCAGCAGCTTGATTTTCGGGGAGCTGTTTTTT
CASSLIFGELFF
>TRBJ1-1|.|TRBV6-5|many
TGTGCCAGCAGTTACTCGGGTTACACTGAAGCTTTCTTT
CASSYSGYTEAFF
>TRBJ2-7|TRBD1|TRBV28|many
TGTGCCAGCAGTTCAGACAGGGGCGGCGAGCAGTACTTC
CASSSDRGGEQYF
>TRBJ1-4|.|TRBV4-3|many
TGCGCCAGCAGCCCCTACAGCGCAACTAATGAAAAACTGTTTTTT
CASSPYSATNEKLFF
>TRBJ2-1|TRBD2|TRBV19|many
TGTGCCAGTAGTATAGGAGCTAGCGGGGCCGGGGATGAGCAGTTCTTC
CASSIGASGAGDEQFF
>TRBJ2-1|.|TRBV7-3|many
TGTGCCAGCAGCTTAAGTTCAGGTTATGAGCAGTTCTTC
CASSLSSGYEQFF
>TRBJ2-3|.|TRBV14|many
TGTGCCAGCAGCCAGGGGCTGACAGATACGCAGTATTTT
CASSQGLTDTQYF